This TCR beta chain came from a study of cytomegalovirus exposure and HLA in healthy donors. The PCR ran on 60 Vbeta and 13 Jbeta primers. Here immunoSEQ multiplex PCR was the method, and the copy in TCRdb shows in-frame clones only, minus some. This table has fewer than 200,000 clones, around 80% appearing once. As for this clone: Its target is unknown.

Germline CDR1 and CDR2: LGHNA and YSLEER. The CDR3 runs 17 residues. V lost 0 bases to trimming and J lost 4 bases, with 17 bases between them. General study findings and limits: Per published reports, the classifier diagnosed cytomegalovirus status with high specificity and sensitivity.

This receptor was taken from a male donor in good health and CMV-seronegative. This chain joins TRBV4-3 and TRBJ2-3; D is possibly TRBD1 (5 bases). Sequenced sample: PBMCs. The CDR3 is CASSQDFAGLFSDTQYF. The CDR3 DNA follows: TGCGCCAGCAGCCAAGATTTCGCAGGGTTGTTTTCAGATACGCAGTATTTT.